This T cell receptor beta chain was sequenced for a study of shared clonotypes between healthy human individuals. Data came from immunoSEQ multiplex PCR; TCRdb stores just in-frame clones and leaves some out. The sample contains some 1,400,000 clones, approximately 97% of which appear only once. The trim removed 2 bases at V and 4 bases at J, leaving 9 bases unmatched. Germline V gene data show CDR1 as SQVTM and CDR2 as ANQGSEA. The CDR3 totals 15 residues. Specimen: naive CD4+ T cells sorted from blood. The subset: CD45RA+ positively selected. The clonotype was recovered from a man aged 30 to 45 in good health. The chain has TRBV29-1 and TRBJ1-1; the match to TRBD1 covers 8 bases. Here the CDR3 reads CSVESPQGAPTEAFF. The CDR3 coding sequence is TGCAGCGTTGAATCCCCCCAGGGGGCGCCCACTGAAGCTTTCTTT.